This entry lists 6 T cell receptor beta chains sequenced from one sample in a study of blood T cell repertoires in COVID-19. The table came from immunoSEQ multiplex PCR; TCRdb's copy has only in-frame clones and leaves some out. This sample has around 130,000 clones, with 65% to 85% found just once. The specimen sequenced was peripheral blood. These receptors were taken from a woman aged 70-85 years with acute or convalescent COVID-19.

V usage is TRBV6-5 and J usage is TRBJ1-1; tentative D call: TRBD1 (5 bases). This CDR3 is built from 12 residues. CDR1 is MNHEY and CDR2 is SVGAGI in the germline V gene. V was pared by 7 bases and J by 6 bases, with 12 bases between. As DNA, the CDR3 is TGTGCCAGCAAAGACAGTAAGGCTGAAGCTTTCTTT. Its protein is CASKDSKAEAFF.

V is TRBV5-5 and J is TRBJ2-2; no clear D gene. Trimming pared 4 bases from V and 3 bases from J, leaving 10 bases between. This CDR3 spans 14 amino acids. Germline V gene lookup returns CDR1 SGHKS and CDR2 YYEKEE (reference sequence). As DNA, the CDR3 is TGTGCCAGCAGCCGTGACACCCACACCGGGGAGCTGTTTTTT. Translating gives CASSRDTHTGELFF.

The rearrangement joins TRBV11-3 to TRBJ2-5, with a tentative D call TRBD1 (7 bases). The length of the CDR3 is 14 residues. From germline, CDR1 is SGHNT and CDR2 YENEEA. V lost 2 bases and J lost 5, with 12 bases in between. The CDR3, as DNA: TGTGCCAGCAGCTTAACGGCAGGGGGGGAGACCCAGTACTTC. Amino acids: CASSLTAGGETQYF.

The chain is built from TRBV7-2 and TRBJ2-5; the D gene is possibly TRBD1 (5 bases). V lost 1 base, J lost 7 bases, and 16 bases lay in between. The CDR3 loop spans 15 amino acids. The V gene's germline CDR1 is SGHTA and CDR2 FQGNSA. CDR3 nucleotide sequence: TGTGCCAGCAGCTTAGAAGCACAGGACGCTGTGACCCAGTACTTC. It is translated as CASSLEAQDAVTQYF.

This clone was seen a few times. CDR3 amino acids: CASNPNRGRGGYTF. The CDR3 coding sequence is TGTGCCAGCAACCCTAACAGGGGGCGGGGTGGCTACACCTTC. The rearrangement links TRBV7-9 to TRBJ1-2; 9 positions match TRBD1. Trimming removed 7 bases from V and 7 bases from J; junction bases left unmatched: 10. This CDR3 is 14 amino acids long. The V gene's germline CDR1 is SEHNR and CDR2 FQNEAQ (reference sequence).

This rearrangement joins TRBV7-2 to TRBJ1-1; TRBD1 aligns across 11 bases. With 4 bases clipped from V and 5 bases from J, the junction kept 6 bases outside the gene matches. This CDR3 has 15 amino acids. Germline V gene data show CDR1 as SGHTA and CDR2 as FQGNSA. The CDR3 DNA sequence: TGTGCCAGCAGCTCCCAGGGGACAGGGGGGACTGAAGCTTTCTTT. This translates into CASSSQGTGGTEAFF. The entire variable domain, with the rest obtained from reference TRBV7-2 and TRBJ1-1, is as follows: GAGVSQSPSNKVTEKGKDVELRCDPISGHTALYWYRQSLGQGLEFLIYFQGNSAPDKSGLPSDRFSAERTGGSVSTLTIQRTQQEDSAVYLCASSSQGTGGTEAFFGQGTRLTVV.